This T cell receptor beta chain was recovered during a study of blood T cell repertoires in COVID-19. Study-wide background: The analysed material was cDNA or gDNA that came from T cells, B-cell-depleted T cells, or PBMCs.

TCRdb keeps only in-frame clones here, not all; method: immunoSEQ multiplex PCR. The table shows 110,000 to 150,000 clones, with 75% to 90% occurring only once. With V trimmed by 0 bases and J by 5 bases, 12 bases remained unmatched. The CDR3 has 17 residues. Germline CDR1 reads MNHEY; CDR2 reads SMNVEV (reference sequence). In its sample, this clone was seen once. The chain uses TRBV27 and TRBJ2-5; TRBD1 matches at 7 bases. Sequencing was performed on PBMCs or T cells enriched from blood (not recorded which). The receptor comes from a man in his fifties who had recovered from COVID-19. Here the CDR3 reads CASSLSNRQGPVETQYF. Here the CDR3 DNA reads TGTGCCAGCAGTTTATCCAATCGACAGGGCCCCGTCGAGACCCAGTACTTC.